This T cell receptor beta chain was sequenced for a study of CXCR3-negative and CXCR3-positive naive CD8 T cells. Study observations and caveats: Memory CD8+ T cell repertoires were far less diverse than both naive subsets. The TRB CDR3s that CXCR3-positive naive cells carried were more hydrophobic than those of CXCR3-negative naive cells. Most assays were run on fresh PBMCs (CXCR3 expression partially decreased after cryopreservation). Unlike memory cells, which differed, naive CXCR3-negative and CXCR3-positive cells had similar TRBV-TRBJ usage.

Details on this clonotype: Antigen specificity is unknown.

Cells that were CD45RO-CCR7+CD27+CD95- constituted naive CD8+ T cells. Germline CDR1 and CDR2: WNHNN and SYGVQD (reference sequence). This CDR3 contains 16 residues. The study made its TRB cDNA libraries by 5' RACE, adding UMI labels. Each CDR3 protein gets one entry in TCRdb, which reprocessed the 5' RACE reads and gives no DNA. The table for this sample gives some 130,000 distinct CDR3 sequences. The chain employs TRBV10-1 and TRBJ1-1. This sequence was found in a human donor in good health. Some clones in this sample may be carry-over from other donors' samples. The sequenced sample consisted of naive CXCR3+ CD8+ T cells from blood. Noted subset: CD45RO-CCR7+CD27+CD95- naive CD8+ T cells expressing CXCR3 (TNR3+). CDR3 sequence: CASSEGTRRVGSEAFF.